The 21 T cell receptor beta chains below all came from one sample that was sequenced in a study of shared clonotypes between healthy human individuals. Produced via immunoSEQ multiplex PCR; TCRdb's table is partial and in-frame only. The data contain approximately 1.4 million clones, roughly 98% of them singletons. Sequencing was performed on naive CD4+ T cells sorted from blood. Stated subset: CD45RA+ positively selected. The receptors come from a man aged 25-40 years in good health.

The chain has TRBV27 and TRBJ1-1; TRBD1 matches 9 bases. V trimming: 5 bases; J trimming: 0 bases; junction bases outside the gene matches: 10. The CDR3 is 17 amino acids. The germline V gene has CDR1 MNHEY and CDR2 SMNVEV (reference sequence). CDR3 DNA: TGTGCCAGCAGTCCGGCACAGGGGGCGGCCGTGAACACTGAAGCTTTCTTT. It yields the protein CASSPAQGAAVNTEAFF.

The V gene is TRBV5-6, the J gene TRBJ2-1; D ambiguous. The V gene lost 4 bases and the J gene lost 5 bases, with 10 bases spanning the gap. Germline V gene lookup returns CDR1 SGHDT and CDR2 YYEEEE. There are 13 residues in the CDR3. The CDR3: CASSLRANNEQFF. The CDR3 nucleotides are TGTGCCAGCAGCCTCCGGGCCAACAATGAGCAGTTCTTC.

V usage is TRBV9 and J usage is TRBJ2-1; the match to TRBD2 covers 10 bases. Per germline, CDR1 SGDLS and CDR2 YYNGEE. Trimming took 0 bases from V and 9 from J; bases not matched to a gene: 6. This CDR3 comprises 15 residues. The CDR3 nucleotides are TGTGCCAGCAGCGTAGGGCTAGCGGGAGTGATTGAGCAGTTCTTC. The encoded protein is CASSVGLAGVIEQFF.

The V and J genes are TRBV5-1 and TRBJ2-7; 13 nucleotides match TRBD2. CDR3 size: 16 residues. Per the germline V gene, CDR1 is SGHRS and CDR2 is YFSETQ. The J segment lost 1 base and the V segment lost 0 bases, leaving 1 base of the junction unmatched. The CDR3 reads CASSLETSGRSYEQYF. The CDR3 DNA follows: TGCGCCAGCAGCTTGGAGACTAGCGGGAGGTCCTACGAGCAGTACTTC.

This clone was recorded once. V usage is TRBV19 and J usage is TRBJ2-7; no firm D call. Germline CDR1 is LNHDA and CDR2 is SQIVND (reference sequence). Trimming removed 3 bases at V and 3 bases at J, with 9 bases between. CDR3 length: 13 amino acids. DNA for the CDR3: TGTGCCAGTAGTATGGCTGGCAACTACGAGCAGTACTTC. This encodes CASSMAGNYEQYF.

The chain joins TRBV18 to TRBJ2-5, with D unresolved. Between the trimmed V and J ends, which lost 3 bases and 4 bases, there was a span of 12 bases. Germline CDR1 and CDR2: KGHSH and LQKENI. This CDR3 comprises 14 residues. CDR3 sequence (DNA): TGTGCCAGCTCACCCCCACCTTATGGAGAGACCCAGTACTTC. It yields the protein CASSPPPYGETQYF.

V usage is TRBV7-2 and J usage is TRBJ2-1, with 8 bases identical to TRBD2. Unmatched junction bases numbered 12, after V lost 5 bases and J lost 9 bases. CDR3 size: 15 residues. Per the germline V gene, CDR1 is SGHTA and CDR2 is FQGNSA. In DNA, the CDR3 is TGTGCCAGCAGCACCGGGGGGGCCGGAAGGGGTGAGCAGTTCTTC. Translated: CASSTGGAGRGEQFF.

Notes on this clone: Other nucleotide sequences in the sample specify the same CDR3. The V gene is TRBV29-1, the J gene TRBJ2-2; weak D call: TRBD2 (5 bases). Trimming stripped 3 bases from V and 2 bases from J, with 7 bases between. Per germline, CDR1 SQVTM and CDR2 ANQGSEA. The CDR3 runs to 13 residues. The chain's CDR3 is CSVDSGNTGELFF. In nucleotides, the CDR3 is TGCAGCGTTGACAGCGGTAACACCGGGGAGCTGTTTTTT.

The CDR3 loop reads CASSPRLDRGREKLFF. The CDR3 bases are TGCGCCAGCAGCCCCCGACTCGACAGGGGACGTGAAAAACTGTTTTTT. V usage is TRBV4-3 and J usage is TRBJ1-4; 8 bases match TRBD1. Trimming removed 4 bases from V and 7 bases from J; junction bases left unmatched: 11. Germline CDR1 and CDR2: LGHNA and YSLEER. This CDR3 is 16 amino acids long.

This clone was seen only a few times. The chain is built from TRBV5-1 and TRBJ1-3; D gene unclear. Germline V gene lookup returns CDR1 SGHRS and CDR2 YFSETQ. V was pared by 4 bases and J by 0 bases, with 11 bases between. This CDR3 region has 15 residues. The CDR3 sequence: CASSLGPISGNTIYF. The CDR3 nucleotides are TGCGCCAGCAGCCTAGGACCAATCTCTGGAAACACCATATATTTT.

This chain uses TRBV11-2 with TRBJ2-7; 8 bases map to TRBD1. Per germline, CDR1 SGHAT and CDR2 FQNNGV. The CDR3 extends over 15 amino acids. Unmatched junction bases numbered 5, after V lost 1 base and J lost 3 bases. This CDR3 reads CASSLVRDRLYEQYF. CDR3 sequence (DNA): TGTGCCAGCAGCTTAGTAAGGGACAGGCTCTACGAGCAGTACTTC.

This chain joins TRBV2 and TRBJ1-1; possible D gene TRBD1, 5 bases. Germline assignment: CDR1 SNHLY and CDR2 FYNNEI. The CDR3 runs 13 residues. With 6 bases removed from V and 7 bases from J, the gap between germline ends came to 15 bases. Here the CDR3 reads CASRSGTLFEAFF. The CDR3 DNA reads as TGTGCCAGCAGATCCGGGACTCTATTTGAAGCTTTCTTT.

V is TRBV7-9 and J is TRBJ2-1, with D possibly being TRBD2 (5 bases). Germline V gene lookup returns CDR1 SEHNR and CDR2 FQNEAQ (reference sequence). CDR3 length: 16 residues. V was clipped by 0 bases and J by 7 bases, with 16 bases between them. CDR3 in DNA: TGTGCCAGCAGCTTAGCAAGCGGAACCGAGTGGAATGAGCAGTTCTTC. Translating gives CASSLASGTEWNEQFF.

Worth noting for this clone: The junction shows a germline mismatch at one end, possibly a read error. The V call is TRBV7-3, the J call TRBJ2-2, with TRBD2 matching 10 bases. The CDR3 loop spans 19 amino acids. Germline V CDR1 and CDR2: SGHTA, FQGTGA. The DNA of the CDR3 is TGTGCCAGCAGCGTAACCGGGACTAGCGCCTACACGAACACCGGGGAGCTGTTTTTT. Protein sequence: CASSVTGTSAYTNTGELFF.

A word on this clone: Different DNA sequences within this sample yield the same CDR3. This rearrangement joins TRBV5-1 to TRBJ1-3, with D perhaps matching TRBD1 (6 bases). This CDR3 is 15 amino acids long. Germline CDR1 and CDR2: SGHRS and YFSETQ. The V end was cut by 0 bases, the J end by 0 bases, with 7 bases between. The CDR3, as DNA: TGCGCCAGCAGCTTGGGAGGGGGCTCTGGAAACACCATATATTTT. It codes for CASSLGGGSGNTIYF.

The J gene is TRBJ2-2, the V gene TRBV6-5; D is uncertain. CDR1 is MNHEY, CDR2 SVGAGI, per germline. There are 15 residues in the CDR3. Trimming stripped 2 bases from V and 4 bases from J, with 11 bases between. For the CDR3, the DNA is TGTGCCAGCAGTTACACGGTGCAGGCCACCGGGGAGCTGTTTTTT. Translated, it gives CASSYTVQATGELFF.

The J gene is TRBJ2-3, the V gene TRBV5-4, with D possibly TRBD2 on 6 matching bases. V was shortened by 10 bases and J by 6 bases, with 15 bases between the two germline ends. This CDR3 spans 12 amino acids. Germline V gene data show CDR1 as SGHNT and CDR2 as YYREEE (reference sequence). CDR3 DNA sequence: TGTGCCTCCTCTAGGAGGGCGGATACGCAGTATTTT. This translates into CASSRRADTQYF.

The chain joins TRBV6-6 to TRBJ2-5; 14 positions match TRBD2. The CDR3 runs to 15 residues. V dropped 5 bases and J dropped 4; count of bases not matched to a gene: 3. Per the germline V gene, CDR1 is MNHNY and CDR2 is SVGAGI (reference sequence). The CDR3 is CASSTGTSGRETQYF. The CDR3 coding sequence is TGTGCCAGCAGTACCGGGACTAGCGGGAGAGAGACCCAGTACTTC.

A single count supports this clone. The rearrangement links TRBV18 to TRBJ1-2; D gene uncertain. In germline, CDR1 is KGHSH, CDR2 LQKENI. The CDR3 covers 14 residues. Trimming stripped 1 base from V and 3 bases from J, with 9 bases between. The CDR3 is CASSPQQRDYGYTF. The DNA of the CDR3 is TGTGCCAGCTCACCACAACAGCGGGACTATGGCTACACCTTC.

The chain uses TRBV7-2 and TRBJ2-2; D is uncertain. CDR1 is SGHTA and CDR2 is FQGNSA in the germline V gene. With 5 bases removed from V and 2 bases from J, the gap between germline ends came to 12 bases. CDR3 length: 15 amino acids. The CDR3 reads CASSRARGNTGELFF. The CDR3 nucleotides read TGTGCCAGCAGCCGGGCCCGAGGCAACACCGGGGAGCTGTTTTTT.

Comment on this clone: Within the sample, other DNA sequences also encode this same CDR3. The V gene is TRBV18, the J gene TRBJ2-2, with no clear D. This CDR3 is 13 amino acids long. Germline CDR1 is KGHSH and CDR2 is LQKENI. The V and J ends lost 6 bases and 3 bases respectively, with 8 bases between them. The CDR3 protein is CASSPRDTGELFF. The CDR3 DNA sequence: TGTGCCAGCTCGCCTAGGGACACCGGGGAGCTGTTTTTT.